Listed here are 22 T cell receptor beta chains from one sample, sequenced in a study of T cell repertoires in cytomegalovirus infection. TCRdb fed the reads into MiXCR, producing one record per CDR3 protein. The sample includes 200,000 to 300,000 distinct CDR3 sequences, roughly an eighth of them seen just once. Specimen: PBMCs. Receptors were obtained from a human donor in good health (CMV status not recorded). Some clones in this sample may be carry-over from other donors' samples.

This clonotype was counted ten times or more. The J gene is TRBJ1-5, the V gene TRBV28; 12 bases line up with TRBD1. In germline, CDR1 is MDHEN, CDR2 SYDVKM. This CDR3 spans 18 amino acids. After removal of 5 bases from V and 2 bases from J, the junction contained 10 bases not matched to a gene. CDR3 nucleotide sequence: TGTGCCAGCAGTCCCGGGACAGGGGGCTTAATGGGCAATCAGCCCCAGCATTTT. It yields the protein CASSPGTGGLMGNQPQHF. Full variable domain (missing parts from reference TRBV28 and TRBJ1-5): DVKVTQSSRYLVKRTGEKVFLECVQDMDHENMFWYRQDPGLGLRLIYFSYDVKMKEKGDIPEGYSVSREKKERFSLILESASTNQTSMYLCASSPGTGGLMGNQPQHFGDGTRLSIL.

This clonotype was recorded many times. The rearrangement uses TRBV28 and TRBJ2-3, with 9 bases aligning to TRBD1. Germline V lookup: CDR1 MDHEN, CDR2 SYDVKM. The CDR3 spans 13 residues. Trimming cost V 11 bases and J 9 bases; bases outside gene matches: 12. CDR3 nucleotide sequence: TGTGCCTCCAGGGACAGGGCGAGAGGGACGCAGTATTTT. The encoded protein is CASRDRARGTQYF.

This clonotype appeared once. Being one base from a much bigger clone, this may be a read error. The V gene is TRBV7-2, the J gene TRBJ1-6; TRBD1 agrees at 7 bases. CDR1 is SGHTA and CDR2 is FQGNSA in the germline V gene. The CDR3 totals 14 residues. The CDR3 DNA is TGTGCCAACAGCCCAGGGACAGAGGGGTCACCCCTCCACTTT. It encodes CANSPGTEGSPLHF.

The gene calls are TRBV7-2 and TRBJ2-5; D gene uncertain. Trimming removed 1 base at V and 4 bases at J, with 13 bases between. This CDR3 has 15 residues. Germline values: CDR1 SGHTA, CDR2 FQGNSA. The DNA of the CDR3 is TGTGCCAGCAGCTTAGTCCGGGCCGCTGGAGAGACCCAGTACTTC. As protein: CASSLVRAAGETQYF.

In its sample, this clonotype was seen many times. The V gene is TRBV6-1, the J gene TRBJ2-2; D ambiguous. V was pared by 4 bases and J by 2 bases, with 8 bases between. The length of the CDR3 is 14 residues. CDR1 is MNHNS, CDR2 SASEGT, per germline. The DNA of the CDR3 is TGTGCCAGCAGTGGACGTCAAAACACCGGGGAGCTGTTTTTT. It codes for CASSGRQNTGELFF.

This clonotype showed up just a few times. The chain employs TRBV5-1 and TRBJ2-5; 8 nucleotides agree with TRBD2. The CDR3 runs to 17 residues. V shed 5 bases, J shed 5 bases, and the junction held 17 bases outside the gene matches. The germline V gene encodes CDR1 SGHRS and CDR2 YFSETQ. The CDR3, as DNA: TGCGCCAGCAGTCGGGACATCCAGGCGGGAGGTGCTGAGACCCAGTACTTC. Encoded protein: CASSRDIQAGGAETQYF.

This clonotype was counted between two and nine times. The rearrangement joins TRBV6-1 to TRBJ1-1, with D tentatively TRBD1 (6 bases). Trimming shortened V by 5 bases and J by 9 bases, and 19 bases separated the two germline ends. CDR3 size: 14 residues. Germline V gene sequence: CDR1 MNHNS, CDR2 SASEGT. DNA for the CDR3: TGTGCCAGCAGTCCCAGACAGGAACAGGGCCAAGCTTTCTTT. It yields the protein CASSPRQEQGQAFF.

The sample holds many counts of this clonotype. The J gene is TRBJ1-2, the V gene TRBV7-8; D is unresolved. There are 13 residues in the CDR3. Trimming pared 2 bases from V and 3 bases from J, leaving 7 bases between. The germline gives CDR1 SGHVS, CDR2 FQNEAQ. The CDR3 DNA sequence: TGTGCCAGCAGCTTAAACAATTACTATGGCTACACCTTC. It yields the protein CASSLNNYYGYTF.

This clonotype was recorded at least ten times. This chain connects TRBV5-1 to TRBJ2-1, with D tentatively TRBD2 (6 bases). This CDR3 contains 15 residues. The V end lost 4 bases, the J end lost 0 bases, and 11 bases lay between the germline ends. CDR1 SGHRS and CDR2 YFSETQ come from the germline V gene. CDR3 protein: CASSRDGSSYNEQFF. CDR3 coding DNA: TGCGCCAGCAGCAGGGACGGGAGCTCCTACAATGAGCAGTTCTTC.

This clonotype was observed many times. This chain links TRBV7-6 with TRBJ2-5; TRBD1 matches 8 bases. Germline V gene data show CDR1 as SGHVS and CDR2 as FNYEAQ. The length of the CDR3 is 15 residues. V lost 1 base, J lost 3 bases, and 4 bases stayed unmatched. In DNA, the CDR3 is TGTGCCAGCAGCTTAGGATCGGACAGGGAAGAGACCCAGTACTTC. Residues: CASSLGSDREETQYF.

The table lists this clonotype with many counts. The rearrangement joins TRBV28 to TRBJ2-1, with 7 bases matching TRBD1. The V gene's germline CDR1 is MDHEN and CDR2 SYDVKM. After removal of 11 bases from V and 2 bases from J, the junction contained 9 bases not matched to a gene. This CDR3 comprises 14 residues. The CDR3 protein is CACSGTVTYNEQFF. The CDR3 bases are TGTGCCTGCTCCGGGACAGTCACCTACAATGAGCAGTTCTTC.

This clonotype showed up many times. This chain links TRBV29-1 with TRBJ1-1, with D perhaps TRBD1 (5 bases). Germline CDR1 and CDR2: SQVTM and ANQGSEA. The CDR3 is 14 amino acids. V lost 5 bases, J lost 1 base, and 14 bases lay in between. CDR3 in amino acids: CSVHIPQGNTEAFF. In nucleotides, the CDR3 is TGCAGCGTTCACATCCCTCAGGGGAACACTGAAGCTTTCTTT.

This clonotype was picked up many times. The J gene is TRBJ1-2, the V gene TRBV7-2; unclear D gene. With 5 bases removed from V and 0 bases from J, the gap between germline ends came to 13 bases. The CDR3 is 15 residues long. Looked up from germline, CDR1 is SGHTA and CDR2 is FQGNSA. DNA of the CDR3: TGTGCCAGCAGCCCCAGCGGACCTCCTAACTATGGCTACACCTTC. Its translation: CASSPSGPPNYGYTF. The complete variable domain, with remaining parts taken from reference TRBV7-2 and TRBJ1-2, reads GAGVSQSPSNKVTEKGKDVELRCDPISGHTALYWYRQSLGQGLEFLIYFQGNSAPDKSGLPSDRFSAERTGGSVSTLTIQRTQQEDSAVYLCASSPSGPPNYGYTFGSGTRLTVV.

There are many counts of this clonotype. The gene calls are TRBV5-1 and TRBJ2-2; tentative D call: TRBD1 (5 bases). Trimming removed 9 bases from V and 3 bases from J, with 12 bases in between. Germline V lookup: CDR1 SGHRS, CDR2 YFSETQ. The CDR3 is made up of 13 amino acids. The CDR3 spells CATSTAYTGELFF. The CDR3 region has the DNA TGCGCCACATCGACAGCTTACACCGGGGAGCTGTTTTTT.

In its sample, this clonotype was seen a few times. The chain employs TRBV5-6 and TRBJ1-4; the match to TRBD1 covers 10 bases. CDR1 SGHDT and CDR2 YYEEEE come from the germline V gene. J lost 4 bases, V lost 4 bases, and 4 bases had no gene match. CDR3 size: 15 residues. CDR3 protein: CASSGGQGVNEKLFF. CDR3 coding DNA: TGTGCCAGCAGCGGCGGACAGGGGGTTAATGAAAAACTGTTTTTT. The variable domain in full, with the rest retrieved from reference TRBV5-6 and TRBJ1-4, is DAGVTQSPTHLIKTRGQQVTLRCSPKSGHDTVSWYQQALGQGPQFIFQYYEEEERQRGNFPDRFSGHQFPNYSSELNVNALLLGDSALYLCASSGGQGVNEKLFFGSGTQLSVL.

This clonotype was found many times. The CDR3 region has the DNA TGTGCCAGCAGCCAAGGACAGGGCAGGACCACAGATACGCAGTATTTT. Amino acid sequence: CASSQGQGRTTDTQYF. The V call is TRBV14, the J call TRBJ2-3; 7 bases agree with TRBD1. CDR3 size: 16 residues. CDR1 SGHDN and CDR2 FVKESK come from the germline V gene. Germline trimming cut 1 base from V and 2 bases from J; bases unmatched to any gene: 6.

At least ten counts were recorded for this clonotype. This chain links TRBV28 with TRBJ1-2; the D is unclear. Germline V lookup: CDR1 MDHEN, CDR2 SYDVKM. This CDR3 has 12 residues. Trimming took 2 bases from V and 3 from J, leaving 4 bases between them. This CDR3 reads CASSLQDYGYTF. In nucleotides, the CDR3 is TGTGCCAGCAGTTTACAAGACTATGGCTACACCTTC.

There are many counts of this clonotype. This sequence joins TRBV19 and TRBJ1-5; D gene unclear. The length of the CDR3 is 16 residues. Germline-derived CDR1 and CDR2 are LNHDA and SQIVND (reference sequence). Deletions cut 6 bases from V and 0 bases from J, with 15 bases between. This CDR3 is CASSLGRIDSNQPQHF. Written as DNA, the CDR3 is TGTGCCAGTAGCCTGGGGAGGATAGATAGCAATCAGCCCCAGCATTTT.

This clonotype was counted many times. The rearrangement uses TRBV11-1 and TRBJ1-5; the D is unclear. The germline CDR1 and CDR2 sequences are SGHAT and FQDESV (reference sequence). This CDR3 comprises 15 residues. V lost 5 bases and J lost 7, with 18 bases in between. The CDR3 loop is CASSPDPSGRQPQHF. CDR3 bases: TGTGCCAGCAGCCCGGACCCGTCGGGGAGACAGCCCCAGCATTTT.

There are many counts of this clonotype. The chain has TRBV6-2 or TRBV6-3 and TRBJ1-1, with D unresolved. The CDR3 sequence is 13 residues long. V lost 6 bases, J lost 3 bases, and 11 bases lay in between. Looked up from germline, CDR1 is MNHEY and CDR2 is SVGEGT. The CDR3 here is CASSETTYTEAFF. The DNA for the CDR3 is TGTGCCAGCAGCGAAACCACCTACACTGAAGCTTTCTTT.

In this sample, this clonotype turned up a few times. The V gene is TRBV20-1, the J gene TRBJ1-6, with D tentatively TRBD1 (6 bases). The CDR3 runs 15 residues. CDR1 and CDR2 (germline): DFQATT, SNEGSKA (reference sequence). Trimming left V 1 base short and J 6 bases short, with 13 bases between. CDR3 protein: CSARVIGGSNSPLHF. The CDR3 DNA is TGCAGTGCTAGAGTAATAGGGGGTTCTAATTCACCCCTCCACTTT.

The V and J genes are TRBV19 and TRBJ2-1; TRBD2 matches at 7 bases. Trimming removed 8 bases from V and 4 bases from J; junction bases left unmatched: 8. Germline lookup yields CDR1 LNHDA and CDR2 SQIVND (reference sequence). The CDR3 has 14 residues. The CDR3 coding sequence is TGTGCCAGTGGGGGAAGCGGGGAGTACAATGAGCAGTTCTTC. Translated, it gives CASGGSGEYNEQFF.